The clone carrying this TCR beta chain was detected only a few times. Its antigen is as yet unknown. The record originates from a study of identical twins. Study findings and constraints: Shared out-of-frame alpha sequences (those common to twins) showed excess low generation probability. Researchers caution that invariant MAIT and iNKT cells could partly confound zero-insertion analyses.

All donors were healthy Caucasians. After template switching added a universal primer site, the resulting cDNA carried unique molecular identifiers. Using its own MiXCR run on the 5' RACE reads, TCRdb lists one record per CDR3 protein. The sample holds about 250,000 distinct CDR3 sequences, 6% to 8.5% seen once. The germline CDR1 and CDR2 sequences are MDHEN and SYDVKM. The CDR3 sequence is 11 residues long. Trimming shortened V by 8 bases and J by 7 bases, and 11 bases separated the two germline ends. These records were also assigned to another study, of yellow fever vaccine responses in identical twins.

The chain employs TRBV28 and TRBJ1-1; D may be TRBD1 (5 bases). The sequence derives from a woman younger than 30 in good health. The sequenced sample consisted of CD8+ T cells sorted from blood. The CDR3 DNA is TGTGCCAGCCTGAGTACAGGTGAAGCTTTCTTT. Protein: CASLSTGEAFF.